This is a list of T cell receptor beta chains from one sample in a study of shared clonotypes between healthy human individuals. The data were produced by immunoSEQ multiplex PCR, yet TCRdb's version contains in-frame clones alone and is incomplete. The sample carries roughly 2,500,000 clones, 93% recorded once. The sequencing input was naive CD4+ T cells from PBMCs. The receptor source for this set is a man between 18 and 35 years old in good health. Some clones in this sample may be carry-over from other donors' samples. CDR3s include the opening cysteine and the closing phenylalanine or tryptophan. Each record gives: J gene, CDR3 length, V gene, clone size, D gene, CDR3 protein, CDR3 DNA. The D gene is left open where the match is weak. The listing skips clone size in some rows; elsewhere it reads once, few, many or a size class.

TRBJ1-1,16,TRBV5-1,.,TRBD1,CASSSHRGQGNTEAFF,TGCGCCAGCAGCTCTCACAGGGGGCAAGGGAACACTGAAGCTTTCTTT
TRBJ1-2,11,TRBV19,.,.,CASSTGGLSTF,TGTGCCAGTAGTACTGGGGGCCTTTCCACCTTC
TRBJ2-3,18,TRBV29-1,once,.,CSVELRGGLASPPDTQYF,TGCAGCGTTGAGCTTCGCGGCGGGTTGGCCTCCCCACCAGATACGCAGTATTTT
TRBJ2-7,15,TRBV6-5,.,TRBD2,CASSRSGTSSYEQYF,TGTGCCAGCAGCCGTAGCGGGACAAGCTCCTACGAGCAGTACTTC
TRBJ2-2,14,TRBV28,.,.,CASSWGETTGELFF,TGTGCCAGCAGTTGGGGGGAAACGACCGGGGAGCTGTTTTTT
TRBJ1-1,15,TRBV28,.,.,CASSLGGLGNTEAFF,TGTGCCAGCAGTCTAGGGGGACTGGGGAACACTGAAGCTTTCTTT
TRBJ1-2,14,TRBV28,.,TRBD1,CASIFQGGIYGYTF,TGTGCCAGCATCTTCCAGGGGGGGATCTATGGCTACACCTTC
TRBJ1-1,15,TRBV18,.,.,CASSQRTTVRTEAFF,TGTGCCAGCTCACAAAGGACCACGGTTCGCACTGAAGCTTTCTTT
TRBJ2-5,14,TRBV2,.,.,CASSEQGYGETQYF,TGTGCCAGCAGTGAACAAGGATATGGCGAGACCCAGTACTTC
TRBJ2-5,16,TRBV7-8,.,TRBD2,CASSLVGLAGAGTQYF,TGTGCCAGCAGCTTAGTGGGACTAGCGGGAGCCGGGACCCAGTACTTC
TRBJ2-1,14,TRBV5-1,.,.,CASSSNSGTDEQFF,TGCGCCAGCAGCTCAAACTCAGGGACCGATGAGCAGTTCTTC
TRBJ1-5,14,TRBV5-1,.,.,CASTPMAVPRPQHF,TGCGCCAGCACCCCAATGGCGGTACCTCGGCCCCAGCATTTT
TRBJ2-5,15,TRBV6-9,.,TRBD1,CASSETGKAGETQYF,TGTGCCAGCAGCGAGACAGGGAAGGCCGGAGAGACCCAGTACTTC
TRBJ2-2,17,TRBV6-1,.,TRBD1,CASSDARGTGETGELFF,TGTGCCAGCAGTGACGCCCGCGGGACAGGGGAAACCGGGGAGCTGTTTTTT
TRBJ1-1,16,TRBV5-4,.,.,CASSLDAGDLNTEAFF,TGTGCCAGCAGCTTGGATGCGGGGGATCTTAACACTGAAGCTTTCTTT
TRBJ1-2,13,TRBV6-1,once,.,CASRVGAGYGYTF,TGTGCCAGCCGCGTGGGGGCTGGATATGGCTACACCTTC
TRBJ1-5,13,TRBV27,few,.,CASSPRRLEPQHF,TGTGCCAGCAGTCCCAGACGATTGGAGCCCCAGCATTTT
TRBJ2-3,15,TRBV7-8,.,.,CASSFDGRRTDTQYF,TGTGCCAGCAGCTTCGATGGGCGACGCACAGATACGCAGTATTTT
TRBJ1-2,13,TRBV7-3,.,TRBD1,CASSLDRVYGYTF,TGTGCCAGCAGCCTAGACAGGGTCTATGGCTACACCTTC
TRBJ1-5,18,TRBV4-2,.,.,CASSQDRLDPSPKQPQHF,TGTGCCAGCAGCCAAGATCGGTTAGACCCATCCCCCAAGCAGCCCCAGCATTTT
TRBJ1-2,13,TRBV6-1,once,.,CASSEAGGYGYTF,TGTGCCAGCAGTGAAGCGGGCGGGTATGGCTACACCTTC
TRBJ2-7,12,TRBV18,.,.,CASSPGYDEQYF,TGTGCCAGCTCACCAGGGTATGACGAGCAGTACTTC
TRBJ2-4,15,TRBV5-1,.,.,CASSHGTLTADIQYF,TGCGCCAGCAGTCATGGGACCCTTACCGCGGACATTCAGTACTTC
TRBJ2-7,13,TRBV28,.,.,CASQTGSSYEQYF,TGTGCCAGCCAAACCGGGTCCTCCTACGAGCAGTACTTC
TRBJ2-2,15,TRBV19,.,.,CASIGGHLDTGELFF,TGTGCCAGTATCGGGGGACACTTAGACACCGGGGAGCTGTTTTTT
TRBJ2-5,16,TRBV29-1,.,TRBD2,CSVGGLAGGLVETQYF,TGCAGCGTTGGTGGACTAGCGGGAGGATTGGTAGAGACCCAGTACTTC
TRBJ1-3,14,TRBV11-2,.,.,CASSWARAGNTIYF,TGTGCCAGCAGTTGGGCCAGGGCTGGAAACACCATATATTTT
TRBJ2-1,15,TRBV11-2,.,.,CASSLTPQRDNEQFF,TGTGCCAGCAGCTTAACACCTCAGAGGGATAATGAGCAGTTCTTC
TRBJ2-2,16,TRBV18,.,.,CASSPSRTLNTGELFF,TGTGCCAGCTCACCTTCTAGGACACTGAACACCGGGGAGCTGTTTTTT
TRBJ2-7,16,TRBV19,.,.,CASSISAGNSHYEQYF,TGTGCCAGTAGTATATCAGCAGGGAATTCTCACTACGAGCAGTACTTC
TRBJ2-7,14,TRBV6-6,.,.,CASSPHGGGYEQYF,TGTGCCAGCAGTCCGCATGGCGGAGGCTACGAGCAGTACTTC
TRBJ1-1,14,TRBV9,few,.,CASSVLTGNTEAFF,TGTGCCAGCAGCGTCCTGACAGGGAACACTGAAGCTTTCTTT
TRBJ2-1,11,TRBV29-1,.,.,CSVEKWDEQFF,TGCAGCGTTGAAAAGTGGGATGAGCAGTTCTTC
TRBJ2-1,15,TRBV4-2,.,.,CASSQGLGEIGEQFF,TGTGCCAGCAGCCAAGGTCTCGGGGAGATTGGTGAGCAGTTCTTC
TRBJ2-5,14,TRBV28,.,TRBD1,CASSRDRGLETQYF,TGTGCCAGCAGTAGGGACAGGGGATTGGAGACCCAGTACTTC
TRBJ1-5,16,TRBV27,.,.,CASSVPDRSSNQPQHF,TGTGCCAGCAGTGTACCCGACCGCAGTAGCAATCAGCCCCAGCATTTT
TRBJ1-5,14,TRBV30,.,.,CAWSVRQIDQPQHF,TGTGCCTGGAGTGTACGTCAGATTGACCAGCCCCAGCATTTT
TRBJ2-5,14,TRBV7-9,.,TRBD2,CASSLSAGGETQYF,TGTGCCAGCAGCTTATCGGCGGGGGGGGAGACCCAGTACTTC
TRBJ1-5,14,TRBV2,.,.,CASSESASNQPQHF,TGTGCCAGCAGTGAGTCAGCGAGCAATCAGCCCCAGCATTTT
TRBJ2-7,13,TRBV18,.,TRBD2,CASSPGGVYEQYF,TGTGCCAGCTCACCAGGGGGGGTGTACGAGCAGTACTTC
TRBJ1-2,14,TRBV5-1,.,.,CASSLAPENYGYTF,TGCGCCAGCAGCTTGGCCCCGGAGAACTATGGCTACACCTTC